Below, one TCR beta chain is given with its context. The V end was cut by 3 bases, the J end by 4 bases, with 18 bases between. This CDR3 has 16 amino acids. Germline-derived CDR1 and CDR2 are LNHDA and SQIVND (reference sequence). These data are taken from a study of shared clonotypes between healthy human individuals. Clones were sequenced by immunoSEQ multiplex PCR, and TCRdb holds only the in-frame ones, with some missing. This sample yields about 2.4 million clones, of which over 85% are seen a single time; 0.36% belongs to the top ten. This rearrangement joins TRBV19 to TRBJ1-1; possible D gene TRBD1, 6 bases. Sequences were obtained from naive CD4+ T cells from PBMCs. Subset specified: CD45RA+ positively selected. The receptor's source is a man between 18 and 29 years old in good health. Some clones in this sample may be carry-over from other donors' samples. CDR3 in amino acids: CASSMADRWVGTEAFF. For the CDR3, the DNA is TGTGCCAGTAGTATGGCAGACAGGTGGGTTGGCACTGAAGCTTTCTTT.